This entry concerns a single T cell receptor (beta chain). Library preparation (for TCRbeta) was performed with unique molecular identifiers. Via MiXCR, TCRdb re-called the PCR reads, giving one row per CDR3 protein. The sample has roughly 300,000 distinct CDR3 sequences, more than 9% seen once. This specimen comes from a study of T-cell reconstitution after alpha-beta-depleted transplantation in children. Trimming took off 0 bases at V and 2 bases at J, with 7 bases between the two ends. The germline V gene encodes CDR1 KGHSH and CDR2 LQKENI. The CDR3 has 14 amino acids. V is TRBV18 and J is TRBJ2-5; D ambiguous. The material was PBMCs from the stem cell graft donor, obtained from the stem cell graft. The receptor was isolated from a human donor who donated a stem cell graft to a child with SCID. CDR3: CASSPPQKQETQYF. The CDR3 DNA reads as TGTGCCAGCTCACCACCGCAGAAACAAGAGACCCAGTACTTC. The entire variable domain, with the rest obtained from reference TRBV18 and TRBJ2-5, is as follows: NAGVMQNPRHLVRRRGQEARLRCSPMKGHSHVYWYRQLPEEGLKFMVYLQKENIIDESGMPKERFSAEFPKEGPSILRIQQVVRGDSAAYFCASSPPQKQETQYFGPGTRLLVL.